The 22 T cell receptor beta chains below were found in one sample sequenced in a study of cytomegalovirus exposure and HLA in healthy donors. The method was immunoSEQ multiplex PCR; TCRdb's version includes in-frame clones alone and lacks a portion of them. This table holds about 78,000 clones, less than 96% found once. The source material was PBMCs. These receptor sequences come from a man aged 18 to 29 in good health and CMV-seropositive.

In its sample, this clone was seen once. The V and J genes are TRBV7-2 and TRBJ2-5, with D maybe TRBD2 (5 bases). The V gene lost 0 bases and the J gene lost 9 bases, with 8 bases spanning the gap. Per germline, CDR1 SGHTA and CDR2 FQGNSA. The CDR3 sequence is 12 residues long. The CDR3 DNA is TGTGCCAGCAGCTTAGCGCTGAGGGCCCAGTACTTC. It encodes CASSLALRAQYF.

This chain joins TRBV7-2 and TRBJ2-1; D uncertain. The germline V and J ends were trimmed by 2 bases and 6 bases, with 8 bases remaining between them. The CDR3 runs 13 residues. Per germline, CDR1 SGHTA and CDR2 FQGNSA. CDR3 sequence reads: CASSLTNGNEQFF. CDR3 in DNA: TGTGCCAGCAGCTTAACGAACGGCAATGAGCAGTTCTTC.

This sequence joins TRBV5-4 and TRBJ1-2, with D maybe TRBD1 (6 bases). The V end was cut by 0 bases, the J end by 11 bases, with 20 bases between. The CDR3 is 15 amino acids. CDR1 is SGHNT, CDR2 YYREEE, per germline (reference sequence). Written as DNA, the CDR3 is TGTGCCAGCAGCTTGGCTTTTATTAGGACAGCCCCTTACACCTTC. Amino acid sequence: CASSLAFIRTAPYTF.

The J gene is TRBJ2-2, the V gene TRBV27; the match to TRBD1 covers 11 bases. CDR1 is MNHEY and CDR2 is SMNVEV in the germline V gene (reference sequence). CDR3 length: 17 residues. Trimming cost V 0 bases and J 5 bases; bases outside gene matches: 5. The CDR3 reads CASSLSPDRGQTGELFF. Written as DNA, the CDR3 is TGTGCCAGCAGTTTATCGCCGGACAGGGGGCAAACCGGGGAGCTGTTTTTT.

The chain couples TRBV6-5 to TRBJ2-3, with TRBD1 as a possible D gene (5 bases). CDR1 is MNHEY and CDR2 is SVGAGI in the germline V gene. CDR3 length: 15 residues. V gave up 5 bases and J gave up 0 bases, with 12 bases separating them. The CDR3 reads CASSRKGPSTDTQYF. The CDR3 coding sequence is TGTGCCAGCAGTAGGAAGGGGCCAAGCACAGATACGCAGTATTTT.

This clone was recorded only once. The gene calls are TRBV10-3 and TRBJ1-5; D perhaps matches TRBD1 (5 bases). The CDR3 loop spans 14 amino acids. Germline-derived CDR1 and CDR2 are ENHRY and SYGVKD. Trimming removed 5 bases from V and 3 bases from J, with 11 bases in between. In DNA, the CDR3 is TGTGCCATCAGTAAGACGGGGGTCAATCAGCCCCAGCATTTT. Amino acids: CAISKTGVNQPQHF.

This clone came up once. The rearrangement joins TRBV18 to TRBJ1-1; TRBD1 matches 9 bases. The V gene's germline CDR1 is KGHSH and CDR2 LQKENI. V was clipped by 6 bases and J by 10 bases; unmatched bases: 9. CDR3 size: 13 residues. The CDR3 DNA is TGTGCCAGCTCCAACTTGGACAGGGGACGAGCTTTCTTT. Its translation is CASSNLDRGRAFF.

The chain carries TRBV28 and TRBJ2-7, with 8 bases matching TRBD2. CDR3 length: 12 amino acids. Trimming took 8 bases from V and 6 from J; bases not matched to a gene: 6. CDR1 is MDHEN, CDR2 SYDVKM, per germline. The CDR3 reads CASGLAHFEQYF. The DNA for the CDR3 is TGTGCCAGCGGACTAGCCCACTTCGAGCAGTACTTC.

The chain carries TRBV29-1 and TRBJ1-1; no firm D call. V was shortened by 1 base and J by 1 base, with 10 bases between the two germline ends. Germline V CDR1 and CDR2: SQVTM, ANQGSEA. The length of the CDR3 is 14 residues. CDR3 nucleotides: TGCAGCGTTGAAGTTCCGCGGGGGAACACTGAAGCTTTCTTT. Amino acid sequence: CSVEVPRGNTEAFF.

The chain is built from TRBV10-3 and TRBJ2-3, with D perhaps matching TRBD2 (6 bases). Trimming took off 10 bases at V and 0 bases at J, with 17 bases between the two ends. This CDR3 is 15 amino acids long. CDR1 and CDR2 (germline): ENHRY, SYGVKD. The CDR3 nucleotides are TGTGCCACCTCCGTGGCGGGGTTTAGCACAGATACGCAGTATTTT. Translation: CATSVAGFSTDTQYF.

This clone was observed once. This chain connects TRBV5-4 to TRBJ2-1; 7 bases fit TRBD2. CDR1 SGHNT and CDR2 YYREEE come from the germline V gene (reference sequence). The V gene end was trimmed by 4 bases and the J gene end by 4 bases; junction bases not matched to a gene: 11. CDR3 size: 16 residues. CDR3 protein: CASSPDGGRGYNEQFF. CDR3 in DNA: TGTGCCAGCAGCCCTGATGGAGGGAGGGGATACAATGAGCAGTTCTTC.

The rearrangement links TRBV4-1 to TRBJ2-7; 7 positions match TRBD2. The CDR3 covers 17 residues. V shed 0 bases and J 0 bases; nucleotides not matched to a gene: 8. Germline V gene data show CDR1 as MGHRA and CDR2 as YSYEKL. Here the CDR3 reads CASSQDDFLAVSYEQYF. The CDR3 region has the DNA TGCGCCAGCAGCCAAGACGATTTTCTAGCGGTCTCCTACGAGCAGTACTTC.

The CDR3 reads CASSQVGPGEMNEQFF. The CDR3 coding sequence is TGCGCCAGCAGCCAAGTTGGGCCAGGGGAGATGAATGAGCAGTTCTTC. The chain uses TRBV4-1 and TRBJ2-1, with D perhaps TRBD1 (6 bases). V lost 1 base to trimming and J lost 7 bases, with 17 bases between them. Germline V CDR1 and CDR2: MGHRA, YSYEKL. This CDR3 is 16 amino acids long.

This chain uses TRBV6-5 with TRBJ1-5; D is perhaps TRBD1 (5 bases). The CDR3 consists of 14 residues. Germline loops: CDR1 MNHEY, CDR2 SVGAGI. V lost 6 bases, J lost 0 bases, and 9 bases lay in between. The CDR3 bases are TGTGCCAGCAGACCAGACAGTAGCAATCAGCCCCAGCATTTT. It encodes CASRPDSSNQPQHF.

This chain joins TRBV7-9 and TRBJ1-4, with D unclear. The CDR3 consists of 14 residues. The V and J ends lost 3 bases and 7 bases respectively, with 12 bases between them. The germline gives CDR1 SEHNR, CDR2 FQNEAQ (reference sequence). The CDR3 DNA sequence: TGTGCCAGCAGCTTCTCGCTAGTGGGTGAAAAACTGTTTTTT. It encodes CASSFSLVGEKLFF.

The chain uses TRBV4-2 and TRBJ2-1; 8 bases agree with TRBD2. This CDR3 is built from 16 residues. CDR1 LGHNA and CDR2 YNFKEQ come from the germline V gene. V gave up 2 bases and J gave up 8 bases; unmatched junction bases: 11. The CDR3 nucleotides are TGTGCCAGCAGCCAAACACCGGGACTAGTTCCAGATGAGCAGTTCTTC. This codes for CASSQTPGLVPDEQFF.

V gene TRBV4-2 combines with J gene TRBJ1-5; TRBD1 is a possible D gene (5 bases). The CDR3 has 16 residues. Trimming removed 1 base at V and 7 bases at J, with 17 bases between. Germline V gives CDR1 LGHNA, CDR2 YNFKEQ. CDR3 sequence reads: CASSQVSGDWAQPQHF. CDR3 sequence (DNA): TGTGCCAGCAGCCAAGTCTCGGGGGATTGGGCCCAGCCCCAGCATTTT.

The chain employs TRBV5-1 and TRBJ2-7; D remains unclear. Trimming took 1 base from V and 0 from J, leaving 5 bases between them. Germline CDR1 reads SGHRS; CDR2 reads YFSETQ. The CDR3 spans 13 residues. The CDR3 is CASSLQYSYEQYF. The CDR3 nucleotides read TGCGCCAGCAGCTTGCAGTACTCCTACGAGCAGTACTTC.

This chain links TRBV12-5 with TRBJ2-1, with 9 bases aligning to TRBD2. CDR3 length: 19 amino acids. The V segment lost 0 bases and the J segment 3 bases; nucleotides outside the gene matches: 12. Germline V gene data show CDR1 as LGHNT and CDR2 as FRNRAP. The CDR3 here is CASGLVLGMAGGHYNEQFF. CDR3 DNA: TGTGCTAGTGGTTTGGTCTTAGGGATGGCGGGAGGGCACTACAATGAGCAGTTCTTC.

The V gene is TRBV6-1, the J gene TRBJ1-2, with TRBD1 identical over 7 bases. Germline trimming cut 6 bases from V and 4 bases from J; bases unmatched to any gene: 5. The CDR3 loop spans 13 amino acids. Germline CDR1 reads MNHNS; CDR2 reads SASEGT. CDR3: CASRGHRGYGYTF. CDR3 DNA sequence: TGTGCCAGCAGGGGTCACAGGGGCTATGGCTACACCTTC.

V and J are TRBV28 and TRBJ1-1, with 9 bases aligning to TRBD1. This CDR3 comprises 14 residues. The junction had 6 bases not matched to a gene; V was cut back by 6 bases and J by 4 bases. From germline, CDR1 is MDHEN and CDR2 SYDVKM. The CDR3 here is CASSKDRGGTEAFF. The CDR3 nucleotides are TGTGCCAGCAGCAAGGACAGGGGTGGCACTGAAGCTTTCTTT.

This clone was picked up one time. The chain has TRBV7-8 and TRBJ2-7, with 12 bases lining up with TRBD2. This CDR3 has 16 amino acids. CDR1 is SGHVS, CDR2 FQNEAQ, per germline. V was pared by 2 bases and J by 3 bases, with 5 bases of the junction left unmatched. CDR3 sequence reads: CASSLRTSGMIYEQYF. CDR3 nucleotide sequence: TGTGCCAGCAGCTTACGGACTAGCGGGATGATCTACGAGCAGTACTTC.